The 25 T cell receptor beta chains in this list originate from one sample, sequenced in a study of T cells after yellow fever vaccination. TCRdb ran MiXCR on the 5' RACE reads and lists one entry per CDR3 protein. The sample contains under 150,000 distinct CDR3 sequences, around 7.7% of which appear only once. Sequences were derived from CD4+ T cells sorted from PBMCs, sampled 5 days after the yellow fever booster vaccination. The receptors shown here come from a man aged 30-40 years who received the YFV17D yellow fever vaccine.

This clonotype was seen many times. The chain combines TRBV5-1 with TRBJ2-1; 8 bases align to TRBD2. The trim removed 4 bases at V and 8 bases at J, leaving 11 bases unmatched. CDR1 SGHRS and CDR2 YFSETQ come from the germline V gene. The CDR3 has 15 residues. CDR3 nucleotide sequence: TGCGCCAGCAGCACCAGAGGCGGGGGGCAGCATGAGCAGTTCTTC. Its protein is CASSTRGGGQHEQFF.

This clonotype occurred many times. This rearrangement joins TRBV27 to TRBJ2-4; 10 nucleotides agree with TRBD2. The CDR3 sequence is 14 residues long. J gave up 7 bases and V 3 bases, and 3 bases lay outside the gene matches. Germline values: CDR1 MNHEY, CDR2 SMNVEV (reference sequence). CDR3: CASSFLAGANIQYF. Here the CDR3 DNA reads TGTGCCAGCAGTTTCCTAGCGGGAGCCAACATTCAGTACTTC.

This clonotype was seen repeatedly, ten times or more. The chain joins TRBV3-1 to TRBJ2-7; no definite D call. Germline-derived CDR1 and CDR2 are LGHDT and YNNKEL (reference sequence). CDR3 length equals 15 residues. The germline V and J ends were trimmed by 1 base and 1 base, with 11 bases remaining between them. The CDR3 sequence: CASSQVSRASYEQYF. The CDR3 DNA reads as TGTGCCAGCAGCCAAGTCAGTCGGGCTTCCTACGAGCAGTACTTC.

This clonotype has a handful of counts. CDR3 sequence reads: CASSQLFYGYTF. In DNA form, the CDR3 reads TGTGCCAGCAGTCAGCTTTTCTATGGCTACACCTTC. This sequence joins TRBV25-1 and TRBJ1-2; D remains ambiguous. The CDR3 contains 12 residues. The V gene lost 5 bases and the J gene lost 4 bases, with 8 bases spanning the gap. Per germline, CDR1 MGHDK and CDR2 SYGVNS.

This clonotype was seen repeatedly, ten times or more. The chain has TRBV29-1 and TRBJ2-5; D is undetermined. Trimming took off 2 bases at V and 5 bases at J, with 9 bases between the two ends. CDR1 SQVTM and CDR2 ANQGSEA come from the germline V gene. The CDR3 covers 12 residues. CDR3 coding DNA: TGCAGCGTTGAATCCGGATCCGAGACCCAGTACTTC. Translated: CSVESGSETQYF.

This clonotype was observed at least ten times. J is TRBJ2-7 and V is TRBV6-2 or TRBV6-3; possibly TRBD1 for D (6 bases). V shed 8 bases and J shed 3 bases, with 8 bases lying between them. Per germline, CDR1 MNHEY and CDR2 SVGEGT. The CDR3 loop spans 11 amino acids. The CDR3 coding sequence is TGTGCCAGCCCACAGGGCTACGAGCAGTACTTC. Encoded protein: CASPQGYEQYF.

There are many counts of this clonotype. The V gene is TRBV12-3 or TRBV12-4, the J gene TRBJ2-5; 7 bases are a match to TRBD2. This CDR3 has 15 amino acids. V was pared by 2 bases and J by 5 bases, with 8 bases of the junction left unmatched. CDR3 loop: CASSLMGMGGETQYF. The CDR3 DNA reads as TGTGCCAGCAGTTTAATGGGGATGGGGGGGGAGACCCAGTACTTC.

This clonotype was observed at least ten times. The rearrangement joins TRBV25-1 to TRBJ2-2; a weak D match, TRBD2 (7 bases). This CDR3 spans 14 amino acids. Between the trimmed V and J ends, which lost 7 bases and 5 bases, there was a span of 14 bases. Germline V gene lookup returns CDR1 MGHDK and CDR2 SYGVNS. The CDR3 nucleotides are TGTGCCAGCACCATCGGGGGGCCTACCGGGGAGCTGTTTTTT. This sequence encodes CASTIGGPTGELFF.

This chain links TRBV20-1 with TRBJ1-1; 8 bases match TRBD1. Losses at the gene ends were 5 bases for V and 10 bases for J; bases not matched to a gene: 12. The CDR3 is 13 amino acids. In germline, CDR1 is DFQATT, CDR2 SNEGSKA (reference sequence). In DNA form, the CDR3 reads TGCAGTGCTTTCACCCCTAAAGACAGGGGAGCTTTCTTT. It is translated as CSAFTPKDRGAFF.

This clonotype was seen many times. This chain joins TRBV29-1 and TRBJ1-2; weak D call: TRBD1 (5 bases). Germline assignment: CDR1 SQVTM and CDR2 ANQGSEA. The CDR3 extends over 13 amino acids. Trimming took 4 bases from V and 7 from J, leaving 16 bases between them. CDR3 nucleotide sequence: TGCAGCGTTGTTTTGGACACAGCCCCTGGCTACACCTTC. Translated, it gives CSVVLDTAPGYTF.

This clonotype has a count of ten or more. The V gene is TRBV21-1, the J gene TRBJ2-1. TRBV21-1 is described as a pseudogene. The CDR3 extends over 9 amino acids. CDR3 region: CAATFEQFF. CDR3 nucleotide sequence: TGTGCCGCCACCTTTGAGCAGTTCTTC.

This clonotype showed up many times. The chain recombines TRBV7-9 with TRBJ2-2, with D perhaps matching TRBD1 (6 bases). The length of the CDR3 is 16 residues. Germline CDR1 reads SEHNR; CDR2 reads FQNEAQ (reference sequence). Trimming stripped 5 bases from V and 5 bases from J, with 18 bases between. CDR3 protein: CASSPGTPLGTGELFF. For the CDR3, the DNA is TGTGCCAGCAGCCCAGGGACACCGCTAGGGACCGGGGAGCTGTTTTTT.

This clonotype was counted at least ten times. V is TRBV6-6 and J is TRBJ1-2; 10 bases are shared with TRBD1. Per germline, CDR1 MNHNY and CDR2 SVGAGI (reference sequence). V gave up 7 bases and J gave up 7 bases; unmatched junction bases: 6. CDR3 length equals 13 residues. The CDR3 loop reads CASMGQGIAGYTF. The CDR3 region has the DNA TGTGCCAGCATGGGACAGGGGATCGCTGGCTACACCTTC.

This clonotype appeared many times. The chain uses TRBV7-9 and TRBJ1-5; D gene uncertain. The CDR3 totals 16 residues. Germline V gene sequence: CDR1 SEHNR, CDR2 FQNEAQ (reference sequence). V dropped 1 base and J dropped 0 bases, with 10 bases sitting between them. The CDR3 is CASSLDPQYSNQPQHF. As DNA, the CDR3 is TGTGCCAGCAGCTTAGATCCGCAGTATAGCAATCAGCCCCAGCATTTT. The variable domain in full, with the rest retrieved from reference TRBV7-9 and TRBJ1-5, is DTGVSQNPRHKITKRGQNVTFRCDPISEHNRLYWYRQTLGQGPEFLTYFQNEAQLEKSRLLSDRFSAERPKGSFSTLEIQRTEQGDSAMYLCASSLDPQYSNQPQHFGDGTRLSIL.

The chain uses TRBV7-2 and TRBJ2-1; D gene ambiguous. V lost 4 bases and J lost 9, with 10 bases in between. The V gene's germline CDR1 is SGHTA and CDR2 FQGNSA. The CDR3 totals 12 residues. As DNA, the CDR3 is TGTGCCAGCAGCTCTAGGGTGGGTGAGCAGTTCTTC. It encodes CASSSRVGEQFF.

This clonotype appeared a few times. The V call is TRBV12-3 or TRBV12-4, the J call TRBJ1-5; TRBD1 is a possible D gene (5 bases). V lost 6 bases to trimming and J lost 3 bases, with 12 bases between them. This CDR3 comprises 14 residues. In DNA form, the CDR3 reads TGTGCCAGCAGGCCTGCAGGGTACAATCAGCCCCAGCATTTT. Translation: CASRPAGYNQPQHF.

This clonotype appeared many times. The chain has TRBV10-3 and TRBJ2-3; D remains unclear. The germline V gene has CDR1 ENHRY and CDR2 SYGVKD. The CDR3 runs 14 residues. Trimming removed 4 bases from V and 0 bases from J, with 8 bases in between. As DNA, the CDR3 is TGTGCCATCAGTGGACCCCGTAGCACAGATACGCAGTATTTT. Translating gives CAISGPRSTDTQYF.

This clonotype was seen only a few times. The V call is TRBV30, the J call TRBJ1-4, with TRBD1 as a possible D gene (6 bases). The germline V gene encodes CDR1 GTSNPN and CDR2 SVGIG (reference sequence). Deletions cut 0 bases from V and 6 bases from J, with 11 bases between. The CDR3 consists of 14 residues. The CDR3: CAWSVQGRDEKLFF. As DNA, the CDR3 is TGTGCCTGGAGTGTACAGGGAAGAGATGAAAAACTGTTTTTT. Full variable domain (outside the CDR3, taken from reference TRBV30 and TRBJ1-4): SQTIHQWPATLVQPVGSPLSLECTVEGTSNPNLYWYRQAAGRGLQLLFYSVGIGQISSEVPQNLSASRPQDRQFILSSKKLLLSDSGFYLCAWSVQGRDEKLFFGSGTQLSVL.

This clonotype was seen at least ten times. This chain connects TRBV4-3 to TRBJ2-1; maybe TRBD1 (6 bases). Germline V lookup: CDR1 LGHNA, CDR2 YSLEER. CDR3 size: 16 residues. The V gene lost 4 bases and the J gene lost 2 bases, with 15 bases spanning the gap. CDR3 DNA sequence: TGCGCCAGCAGCCGTTCCGGACAGATCCCCTACAATGAGCAGTTCTTC. Translation gives CASSRSGQIPYNEQFF.

This clonotype has ten or more counts. This chain joins TRBV20-1 and TRBJ2-2; TRBD2 matches at 7 bases. J was trimmed by 1 base and V by 3 bases; bases with no gene match: 2. The CDR3 loop spans 14 amino acids. The germline V gene encodes CDR1 DFQATT and CDR2 SNEGSKA (reference sequence). The CDR3 coding sequence is TGCAGTGCTAGGATAGCGGGGAACACCGGGGAGCTGTTTTTT. Protein product: CSARIAGNTGELFF.

This clonotype was seen only a few times. The chain recombines TRBV6-1 with TRBJ2-6; either TRBD1 or TRBD2 may supply D (5 bases each). Trimming left V 6 bases short and J 2 bases short, with 11 bases between. The germline V gene encodes CDR1 MNHNS and CDR2 SASEGT. The CDR3 consists of 15 residues. The chain's CDR3 is CASRSGGAGANVLTF. CDR3 bases: TGTGCCAGCAGGTCTGGGGGAGCTGGGGCCAACGTCCTGACTTTC.

About this clonotype itself: This may stem from a read error, because a much larger clone lies one nucleotide away. The chain links TRBV6-2 or TRBV6-3 to TRBJ2-1, with TRBD1 as a possible D gene (7 bases). This CDR3 region has 13 residues. Germline CDR1 is MNHEY and CDR2 is SVGEGT. The CDR3 DNA follows: TGTGCCAGCAGTGCGGGGACAGCGGGCAAGCAGTCCTTC. Translation gives CASSAGTAGKQSF.

This clonotype was recorded at least ten times. This rearrangement joins TRBV28 to TRBJ2-2; D unclear. Germline CDR1 reads MDHEN; CDR2 reads SYDVKM. With 10 bases removed from V and 2 bases from J, the gap between germline ends came to 17 bases. This CDR3 region has 15 residues. This chain's CDR3 is CATLTPLVNTGELFF. CDR3 sequence (DNA): TGTGCCACTCTGACTCCTTTAGTTAACACCGGGGAGCTGTTTTTT.

This clonotype was counted at least ten times. This chain joins TRBV11-2 and TRBJ2-1; 12 bases fit TRBD1. The CDR3 contains 14 residues. In germline, CDR1 is SGHAT, CDR2 FQNNGV. V was clipped by 5 bases and J by 9 bases; unmatched bases: 5. Written as DNA, the CDR3 is TGTGCCAGCAGCCAAGGGACAGGGGGCAGTGAGCAGTTCTTC. Translation gives CASSQGTGGSEQFF.

This clonotype occurred many times. The genes are TRBV4-3 and TRBJ1-2, with no clear D. This CDR3 is built from 15 residues. The germline V gene encodes CDR1 LGHNA and CDR2 YSLEER. Deletions cut 0 bases from V and 0 bases from J, with 8 bases between. This CDR3 is CASSQDMAANYGYTF. The CDR3 DNA sequence: TGCGCCAGCAGCCAAGATATGGCAGCTAACTATGGCTACACCTTC.